This T cell receptor beta chain is drawn from a study of blood T cell repertoires in COVID-19. The method was immunoSEQ multiplex PCR; TCRdb's version includes in-frame clones alone and lacks a portion of them. The sample consists of some 120,000 clones, 70% to 85% of them appearing once. CDR1 GTSNPN and CDR2 SVGIG come from the germline V gene (reference sequence). The CDR3 runs 14 residues. V lost 1 base and J 2 bases, leaving 12 bases between the germline ends. This TCR was sampled from a human donor with acute or convalescent COVID-19. The donor label of this sample is uncertain. The sequenced sample was peripheral blood. The chain uses TRBV30 and TRBJ2-7, with a possible D match to TRBD2 (5 bases). The CDR3 protein is CAWSDSGLAYEQYF. CDR3 bases: TGTGCCTGGAGTGACTCCGGACTGGCCTACGAGCAGTACTTC.